The clone carrying this T cell receptor beta chain was picked up many times. Amplification of TCR beta CDR3 regions was performed using RNA transcripts as template. The HTBI primer set served for first-round RT-PCR of the TCR CDR3. TCRdb fed the multiplex PCR reads into MiXCR, producing one record per CDR3 protein. This table holds around 690,000 distinct CDR3 sequences, approximately 15% found once. This sample is drawn from a study of T cells in Graves' hyperthyroidism and ophthalmopathy. CDR1 is SGHAT and CDR2 is FQNNGV in the germline V gene. The CDR3 is 14 amino acids. J was trimmed by 5 bases and V by 5 bases; bases with no gene match: 8.

The sequencing sample was made of blood. The source of this sequence is a man aged 50 or older with Graves' hyperthyroidism. This chain connects TRBV11-2 to TRBJ2-7; TRBD2 aligns across 8 bases. The CDR3 reads CASSGPGLENEQYF. The DNA for the CDR3 is TGTGCCAGCAGCGGGCCGGGACTAGAGAACGAGCAGTACTTC.